Each of the 31 T cell receptor beta chains below was sequenced from the same sample in a study of blood T cell repertoires in COVID-19. Data came from immunoSEQ multiplex PCR; TCRdb stores just in-frame clones and leaves some out. This sample has about 170,000 clones, with approximately 83% found just once. The material sequenced was peripheral blood. Every receptor here comes from a human donor with acute or convalescent COVID-19. The donor label of this sample is uncertain.

The V call is TRBV27, the J call TRBJ1-6; TRBD1 matches 9 bases. This CDR3 has 15 residues. With 6 bases clipped from V and 5 bases from J, the junction kept 5 bases outside the gene matches. Germline V gene lookup returns CDR1 MNHEY and CDR2 SMNVEV (reference sequence). Written as DNA, the CDR3 is TGTGCCAGCAGGCGACAGGGGGGAAATAATTCACCCCTCCACTTT. Residues: CASRRQGGNNSPLHF.

The chain recombines TRBV9 with TRBJ2-6, with 11 nucleotides matching TRBD1. This CDR3 contains 18 residues. Unmatched junction bases numbered 7, after V lost 2 bases and J lost 3 bases. The germline V gene encodes CDR1 SGDLS and CDR2 YYNGEE. CDR3 DNA sequence: TGTGCCAGCAGCGTTAGCGGACAGGGGGCGGGTGGGGCCAACGTCCTGACTTTC. It codes for CASSVSGQGAGGANVLTF.

The chain employs TRBV5-4 and TRBJ2-1, with TRBD2 matching over 12 bases. CDR1 SGHNT and CDR2 YYREEE come from the germline V gene (reference sequence). The CDR3 is 17 amino acids. V lost 5 bases and J lost 4; bases outside the gene matches: 10. The CDR3 is CASSSGLAGTLYNEQFF. DNA for the CDR3: TGTGCCAGCAGTTCTGGACTAGCGGGAACCCTTTACAATGAGCAGTTCTTC.

The chain recombines TRBV30 with TRBJ1-2; D is unclear. V was pared by 1 base and J by 8 bases, with 11 bases between. From germline, CDR1 is GTSNPN and CDR2 SVGIG (reference sequence). The CDR3 extends over 12 amino acids. The CDR3 nucleotides read TGTGCCTGGAGTGGGCAGGAAAGAGGCTACACCTTC. As protein: CAWSGQERGYTF.

In this sample, this clone turned up a few times. The chain joins TRBV11-2 to TRBJ2-1; D remains unclear. Trimming removed 7 bases from V and 8 bases from J, with 21 bases in between. The germline gives CDR1 SGHAT, CDR2 FQNNGV. The CDR3 length is 15 residues. The CDR3 reads CASTFQNPNKYEQFF. DNA of the CDR3: TGTGCCAGCACCTTTCAAAACCCGAACAAGTATGAGCAGTTCTTC.

The chain combines TRBV3-1 (or the pseudogene TRBV3-2) with TRBJ1-2, with TRBD1 matching over 8 bases. Looked up from germline, CDR1 is LGHDT and CDR2 is YNNKEL (reference sequence). CDR3 length equals 15 residues. The V gene end was trimmed by 6 bases and the J gene end by 4 bases; junction bases not matched to a gene: 10. CDR3 residues: CASRDSGGEVYGYTF. CDR3 nucleotides: TGTGCCAGCAGAGATTCAGGGGGCGAGGTCTATGGCTACACCTTC.

The V call is TRBV5-1, the J call TRBJ2-5; 13 bases agree with TRBD2. Germline trimming cut 0 bases from V and 2 bases from J; bases unmatched to any gene: 4. The CDR3 totals 17 residues. Per germline, CDR1 SGHRS and CDR2 YFSETQ. CDR3 coding DNA: TGCGCCAGCAGCTTGGGGGGGACTAGCGGGGCACAAGAGACCCAGTACTTC. This gives the protein CASSLGGTSGAQETQYF.

The chain is built from TRBV7-9 and TRBJ2-2, with 9 nucleotides matching TRBD1. V shed 4 bases and J 5 bases; nucleotides not matched to a gene: 8. The CDR3 is made up of 16 amino acids. Germline CDR1 SEHNR, CDR2 FQNEAQ (reference sequence). CDR3 region: CASSSPGTGLTGELFF. CDR3 bases: TGTGCCAGCAGCTCCCCCGGGACAGGGTTGACCGGGGAGCTGTTTTTT.

DNA of the CDR3: TGTGCCAGCAGACTCTCGACACCCATCAGCCAAGCCCAGCATTTT. Translation: CASRLSTPISQAQHF. V usage is TRBV2 and J usage is TRBJ1-5; no firm D call. With 6 bases removed from V and 11 bases from J, the gap between germline ends came to 23 bases. The V gene's germline CDR1 is SNHLY and CDR2 FYNNEI. CDR3 size: 15 residues.

This clone occurred once. This chain uses TRBV11-3 with TRBJ2-7, with 7 nucleotides matching TRBD2. The CDR3 spans 14 residues. With V trimmed by 1 base and J by 5 bases, 5 bases remained unmatched. Germline CDR1 and CDR2: SGHNT and YENEEA. The CDR3 spells CASSLGRGSDEQYF. As DNA, the CDR3 is TGTGCCAGCAGCTTAGGGCGCGGGAGCGACGAGCAGTACTTC.

This sequence joins TRBV19 and TRBJ1-4, with a tentative D call TRBD1 (6 bases). V was trimmed by 11 bases and J by 2 bases, leaving 15 bases between them. The CDR3 has 14 amino acids. From germline, CDR1 is LNHDA and CDR2 SQIVND (reference sequence). DNA of the CDR3: TGTGCCGTAAGGGGGGGAGCGACTAATGAAAAACTGTTTTTT. It codes for CAVRGGATNEKLFF.

The chain employs TRBV5-1 and TRBJ2-5, with a possible D match to TRBD2 (5 bases). This CDR3 has 16 residues. V lost 4 bases and J lost 0, with 16 bases in between. CDR1 and CDR2 from the germline V gene are SGHRS and YFSETQ. The CDR3 sequence: CASSPALQADQETQYF. The CDR3 bases are TGCGCCAGCAGCCCCGCTTTACAAGCGGACCAAGAGACCCAGTACTTC. Drawing the rest from reference TRBV5-1 and TRBJ2-5, the complete variable domain is KAGVTQTPRYLIKTRGQQVTLSCSPISGHRSVSWYQQTPGQGLQFLFEYFSETQRNKGNFPGRFSGRQFSNSRSEMNVSTLELGDSALYLCASSPALQADQETQYFGPGTRLLVL.

The chain uses TRBV18 and TRBJ2-7; D perhaps matches TRBD1 (5 bases). This CDR3 is 14 amino acids long. Trimming left V 3 bases short and J 3 bases short, with 12 bases between. Per germline, CDR1 KGHSH and CDR2 LQKENI. CDR3 loop: CASSPRDQGYEQYF. The CDR3 DNA follows: TGTGCCAGCTCACCGCGTGATCAGGGCTACGAGCAGTACTTC.

The genes are TRBV5-1 and TRBJ2-5; 7 nucleotides match TRBD2. V gave up 7 bases and J gave up 5 bases; unmatched junction bases: 20. Germline V gives CDR1 SGHRS, CDR2 YFSETQ. The CDR3 has 17 amino acids. CDR3 sequence reads: CASGILGRDYPLETQYF. CDR3 in DNA: TGCGCCAGCGGAATTTTGGGACGGGACTACCCTTTGGAGACCCAGTACTTC.

The chain uses TRBV14 and TRBJ1-1, with D possibly matching TRBD1 (5 bases). The CDR3 totals 14 residues. V gave up 4 bases and J gave up 5 bases, with 14 bases separating them. From germline, CDR1 is SGHDN and CDR2 FVKESK. The CDR3 nucleotides read TGTGCCAGCAGCCGCCTCAGGGTGCTAACTGAAGCTTTCTTT. Encoded protein: CASSRLRVLTEAFF.

This clone was seen a few times. J is TRBJ1-2 and V is TRBV29-1; 10 nucleotides align to TRBD1. CDR1 is SQVTM and CDR2 is ANQGSEA in the germline V gene. The length of the CDR3 is 15 residues. The junction had 11 bases not matched to a gene; V was cut back by 6 bases and J by 4 bases. DNA for the CDR3: TGCAGCGTCGACGGTTGGGACAGGGGATCCTATGGCTACACCTTC. It translates to CSVDGWDRGSYGYTF.

The rearrangement joins TRBV5-8 to TRBJ2-3; 10 bases align to TRBD2. Germline lookup yields CDR1 SGHTS and CDR2 YDEGEE. The CDR3 contains 14 residues. J gave up 6 bases and V 2 bases, and 3 bases lay outside the gene matches. CDR3 bases: TGTGCCAGCAGCTTACTAGCGGGGTGGGATACGCAGTATTTT. The encoded protein is CASSLLAGWDTQYF.

The J gene is TRBJ1-3, the V gene TRBV28; no clear D. CDR1 and CDR2 (germline): MDHEN, SYDVKM. V was trimmed by 5 bases and J by 2 bases, leaving 13 bases between them. The CDR3 spans 15 residues. CDR3 sequence: CASSLSTNPGNTIYF. DNA of the CDR3: TGTGCCAGCAGTCTCTCGACAAACCCTGGAAACACCATATATTTT.

For the CDR3, the DNA is TGCGCCAGCAAGGTCGGCGGAGGGTACAATGAGCAGTTCTTC. It translates to CASKVGGGYNEQFF. The V and J genes are TRBV5-1 and TRBJ2-1; D perhaps matches TRBD2 (6 bases). Germline assignment: CDR1 SGHRS and CDR2 YFSETQ. V gave up 6 bases and J gave up 4 bases, with 14 bases separating them. The CDR3 is made up of 14 amino acids.

This chain uses TRBV20-1 with TRBJ2-3, with D perhaps TRBD2 (6 bases). The CDR3 spans 15 residues. Trimming shortened V by 3 bases and J by 2 bases, and 15 bases separated the two germline ends. Germline loops: CDR1 DFQATT, CDR2 SNEGSKA (reference sequence). This CDR3 is CSASQRDWLTDTQYF. CDR3 DNA sequence: TGCAGTGCTAGTCAAAGGGACTGGCTCACAGATACGCAGTATTTT.

This chain connects TRBV5-4 to TRBJ2-7; D is possibly TRBD2 (7 bases). V was clipped by 0 bases and J by 1 base, with 14 bases between them. Per germline, CDR1 SGHNT and CDR2 YYREEE (reference sequence). CDR3 size: 16 residues. The DNA of the CDR3 is TGTGCCAGCAGCTTGGGGGGCGGGGGCCCTTCCTACGAGCAGTACTTC. Its translation: CASSLGGGGPSYEQYF. Looking up the rest from reference TRBV5-4 and TRBJ2-7 gives the full variable domain: ETGVTQSPTHLIKTRGQQVTLRCSSQSGHNTVSWYQQALGQGPQFIFQYYREEENGRGNFPPRFSGLQFPNYSSELNVNALELDDSALYLCASSLGGGGPSYEQYFGPGTRLTVT.

J is TRBJ1-2 and V is TRBV7-3, with a possible D match to TRBD1 (5 bases). This CDR3 is built from 13 residues. Deletions cut 2 bases from V and 7 bases from J, with 11 bases between. Germline CDR1 reads SGHTA; CDR2 reads FQGTGA. DNA for the CDR3: TGTGCCAGCAGCTTACCCGGGGGGTCTGGCTACACCTTC. Its translation: CASSLPGGSGYTF.

CDR3 protein: CASSEASRGFSEQYF. CDR3 DNA: TGTGCCAGCAGTGAAGCATCGAGAGGGTTCAGCGAGCAGTACTTC. The rearrangement uses TRBV6-1 and TRBJ2-7; the D gene is possibly TRBD2 (5 bases). Deletions cut 0 bases from V and 6 bases from J, with 15 bases between. Germline loops: CDR1 MNHNS, CDR2 SASEGT. The CDR3 is 15 amino acids.

The rearrangement links TRBV7-6 to TRBJ2-1, with D uncertain. There are 16 residues in the CDR3. V was trimmed by 5 bases and J by 0 bases, leaving 14 bases between them. The germline V gene has CDR1 SGHVS and CDR2 FNYEAQ. This chain's CDR3 is CASSTRAPSSYNEQFF. CDR3 sequence (DNA): TGTGCCAGCAGCACGCGAGCGCCGAGCTCCTACAATGAGCAGTTCTTC.

J is TRBJ2-1 and V is TRBV25-1; D is perhaps TRBD2 (6 bases). The CDR3 has 15 amino acids. Trimming pared 4 bases from V and 4 bases from J, leaving 14 bases between. The germline CDR1 and CDR2 sequences are MGHDK and SYGVNS. The CDR3 here is CASSAGSGGYNEQFF. Here the CDR3 DNA reads TGTGCCAGCAGTGCCGGGTCCGGAGGGTACAATGAGCAGTTCTTC.

The rearrangement uses TRBV7-3 and TRBJ2-1, with 15 bases identical to TRBD2. CDR3 length: 15 residues. With 5 bases clipped from V and 12 bases from J, the junction kept 8 bases outside the gene matches. Germline CDR1 SGHTA, CDR2 FQGTGA. The chain's CDR3 is CASSLGLAGGSAQFF. The CDR3 DNA reads TGTGCCAGCAGCCTAGGACTAGCGGGAGGGTCTGCGCAGTTCTTC.

V and J are TRBV5-8 and TRBJ2-5, with 8 bases that match TRBD1. The CDR3 sequence is 17 residues long. Germline loops: CDR1 SGHTS, CDR2 YDEGEE. V shed 1 base, J shed 4 bases, and the junction held 12 bases outside the gene matches. The CDR3 DNA follows: TGTGCCAGCAGCTTGACCTTTTGGACAGGGACGGGAGAGACCCAGTACTTC. Its protein is CASSLTFWTGTGETQYF.

As regards this clone: The DNA is omitted, as the CDR3 cannot be located on it reliably, and the CDR3 follows TCRdb's listing. V and J are TRBV6-6 and TRBJ1-1; TRBD1 was called by the table and not checked on the DNA. The CDR3 extends over 21 residues, inclusive of both ends. CDR1 and CDR2 (germline): MNHNY, SVGAGI (reference sequence). The CDR3 region is CASSPRQGSFLWTRHHRGAFF.

The chain links TRBV27 to TRBJ1-4; D not certain. Between the trimmed V and J ends, which lost 5 bases and 3 bases, there was a span of 10 bases. From germline, CDR1 is MNHEY and CDR2 SMNVEV (reference sequence). This CDR3 spans 14 amino acids. CDR3 bases: TGTGCCAGCAGTCTAGTAGGAGCTAATGAAAAACTGTTTTTT. It is translated as CASSLVGANEKLFF.

The rearrangement uses TRBV19 and TRBJ1-2; D is unresolved. Germline V lookup: CDR1 LNHDA, CDR2 SQIVND (reference sequence). V was cut by 1 base and J by 0 bases, with 6 bases left in between. This CDR3 spans 14 amino acids. This chain's CDR3 is CASSIVPTNYGYTF. The DNA for the CDR3 is TGTGCCAGTAGTATAGTTCCCACTAACTATGGCTACACCTTC. The full variable domain, completed using reference TRBV19 and TRBJ1-2, is DGGITQSPKYLFRKEGQNVTLSCEQNLNHDAMYWYRQDPGQGLRLIYYSQIVNDFQKGDIAEGYSVSREKKESFPLTVTSAQKNPTAFYLCASSIVPTNYGYTFGSGTRLTVV.

This clone was picked up a small number of times. V is TRBV18 and J is TRBJ1-1; D ambiguous. V dropped 3 bases and J dropped 6 bases, with 8 bases sitting between them. Germline CDR1 is KGHSH and CDR2 is LQKENI. The CDR3 is 12 residues long. The CDR3 reads CASSPGSPEAFF. The CDR3 bases are TGTGCCAGCTCACCGGGCAGCCCTGAAGCTTTCTTT.